This TCR beta chain was sequenced in a study of identical twins. A template switching step contributed a universal primer site, while unique molecular identifiers were present in the cDNA. Each CDR3 protein is one row after TCRdb ran MiXCR on the 5' RACE reads. The table shows about 570,000 distinct CDR3 sequences, with around a tenth occurring only once. All donors were healthy Caucasians. This CDR3 region has 14 residues. Unmatched junction bases numbered 6, after V lost 4 bases and J lost 7 bases. CDR1 LGHDT and CDR2 YNNKEL come from the germline V gene (reference sequence). These data were also reused for a study on yellow fever vaccine responses in identical twins.

The chain couples TRBV3-1 to TRBJ2-1, with 8 bases that match TRBD2. The sequenced sample consisted of PBMCs. This clonotype originated in a woman in her late teens or twenties in good health. CDR3 amino acids: CASSPSAGVNEQFF. For the CDR3, the DNA is TGTGCCAGCAGCCCCTCAGCGGGAGTTAATGAGCAGTTCTTC.